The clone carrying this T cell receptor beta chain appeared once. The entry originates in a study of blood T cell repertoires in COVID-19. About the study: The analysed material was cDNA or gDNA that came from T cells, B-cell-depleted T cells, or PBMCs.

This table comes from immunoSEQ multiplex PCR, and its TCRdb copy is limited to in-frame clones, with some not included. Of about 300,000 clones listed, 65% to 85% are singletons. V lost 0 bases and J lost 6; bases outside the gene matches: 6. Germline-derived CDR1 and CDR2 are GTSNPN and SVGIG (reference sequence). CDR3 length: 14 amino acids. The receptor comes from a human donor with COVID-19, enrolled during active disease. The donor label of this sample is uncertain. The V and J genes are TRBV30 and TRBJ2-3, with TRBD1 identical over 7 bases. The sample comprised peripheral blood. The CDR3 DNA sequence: TGTGCCTGGAGTGTAGTGGGGGACAGCGATACGCAGTATTTT. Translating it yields CAWSVVGDSDTQYF.